One and the same sample provided the 21 T cell receptor beta chains below, sequenced in a study of cytomegalovirus exposure and HLA in healthy donors. Only in-frame clones appear in the TCRdb table, and some are missing; sequencing was by immunoSEQ multiplex PCR. The profile shows roughly 330,000 clones, 87% of them singletons. The sequenced sample was PBMCs. These receptors all stem from a woman in her twenties or thirties in good health and CMV-seropositive.

The CDR3 reads CAIRLQGGYGNTIYF. In nucleotides, the CDR3 is TGTGCCATCCGTTTACAAGGGGGCTATGGAAACACCATATATTTT. The gene calls are TRBV10-3 and TRBJ1-3; 7 bases are a match to TRBD1. Germline CDR1 and CDR2: ENHRY and SYGVKD. V shed 8 bases, J shed 3 bases, and the junction held 10 bases outside the gene matches. This CDR3 has 15 residues.

This clone was observed a few times. This rearrangement joins TRBV28 to TRBJ1-2; tentative D call: TRBD1 (5 bases). There are 14 residues in the CDR3. Germline assignment: CDR1 MDHEN and CDR2 SYDVKM. V gave up 5 bases and J gave up 4 bases, with 14 bases separating them. CDR3 protein: CASSLTVGGYGYTF. The CDR3 DNA reads as TGTGCCAGCAGTCTGACAGTTGGTGGCTATGGCTACACCTTC.

J is TRBJ2-2 and V is TRBV5-1; D is undetermined. Trimming removed 0 bases from V and 5 bases from J, with 5 bases in between. CDR3 size: 13 residues. Germline values: CDR1 SGHRS, CDR2 YFSETQ. This CDR3 is CASSLVSTGELFF. Here the CDR3 DNA reads TGCGCCAGCAGCTTGGTGAGTACCGGGGAGCTGTTTTTT.

CDR3 nucleotides: TGTGCCAGTAGCGATCCGGTGCGGTCCTACGAGCAGTACTTC. Translated, it gives CASSDPVRSYEQYF. This rearrangement joins TRBV19 to TRBJ2-7, with no clear D. Germline values: CDR1 LNHDA, CDR2 SQIVND (reference sequence). The V and J ends lost 6 bases and 1 base respectively, with 13 bases between them. CDR3 size: 14 residues.

This clone was detected only once. This sequence joins TRBV5-1 and TRBJ1-6; D uncertain. This CDR3 comprises 15 residues. Germline CDR1 reads SGHRS; CDR2 reads YFSETQ. Trimming took 4 bases from V and 7 from J, leaving 15 bases between them. Here the CDR3 reads CASSLEGNLNSPLHF. The CDR3 bases are TGCGCCAGCAGCCTCGAGGGAAACCTCAATTCACCCCTCCACTTT.

The chain has TRBV29-1 and TRBJ1-2, with a weak D call TRBD1 (5 bases). V was shortened by 7 bases and J by 2 bases, with 14 bases between the two germline ends. The length of the CDR3 is 13 residues. Per germline, CDR1 SQVTM and CDR2 ANQGSEA. CDR3 sequence reads: CSDSDNRNYGYTF. CDR3 sequence (DNA): TGCAGCGATTCGGACAACCGGAACTATGGCTACACCTTC.

The chain links TRBV19 to TRBJ1-2; perhaps TRBD1 as D (6 bases). The CDR3 has 14 amino acids. Germline CDR1 LNHDA, CDR2 SQIVND (reference sequence). The ends were cut back, 7 bases at V and 4 bases at J, with 16 bases in the middle. DNA of the CDR3: TGTGCCAGTACCCCTCCAGGGGTCAGCTATGGCTACACCTTC. It translates to CASTPPGVSYGYTF.

The chain links TRBV15 to TRBJ2-7; the match to TRBD1 covers 9 bases. V lost 3 bases, J lost 3 bases, and 6 bases stayed unmatched. Germline V CDR1 and CDR2: LNHNV, YYDKDF (reference sequence). The CDR3 has 15 amino acids. CDR3 sequence: CATSSGTGLYYEQYF. CDR3 nucleotide sequence: TGTGCCACCAGCAGTGGGACAGGGCTATACTACGAGCAGTACTTC.

This clone was observed a few times. This rearrangement joins TRBV7-3 to TRBJ2-2, with D possibly TRBD1 on 5 matching bases. CDR1 is SGHTA and CDR2 is FQGTGA in the germline V gene. The V gene lost 6 bases and the J gene lost 5 bases, with 13 bases spanning the gap. This CDR3 contains 14 residues. CDR3 residues: CASRLDTSTGELFF. In nucleotides, the CDR3 is TGTGCCAGCAGACTGGACACGTCGACCGGGGAGCTGTTTTTT. The entire variable domain, with the rest obtained from reference TRBV7-3 and TRBJ2-2, is as follows: GAGVSQTPSNKVTEKGKYVELRCDPISGHTALYWYRQSLGQGPEFLIYFQGTGAADDSGLPNDRFFAVRPEGSVSTLKIQRTERGDSAVYLCASRLDTSTGELFFGEGSRLTVL.

The V call is TRBV6-6, the J call TRBJ2-7; D call uncertain. The germline V gene encodes CDR1 MNHNY and CDR2 SVGAGI (reference sequence). The CDR3 is 14 residues long. Trimming left V 2 bases short and J 6 bases short, with 14 bases between. The CDR3 here is CASSYAPGRAEQYF. The CDR3 DNA reads as TGTGCCAGCAGTTACGCGCCCGGTAGGGCCGAGCAGTACTTC.

In this sample, this clone turned up a few times. The J gene is TRBJ1-5, the V gene TRBV6-1; no reliable D call. CDR3 length: 13 residues. Germline CDR1 MNHNS, CDR2 SASEGT. The CDR3 spells CANGETYNQPQHF. Written as DNA, the CDR3 is TGTGCAAACGGAGAGACGTACAATCAGCCCCAGCATTTT.

This clone was seen a few times. This chain's CDR3 is CASSYSNPRSYGYTF. The CDR3 DNA sequence: TGTGCCAGCAGTTACTCTAACCCGAGGAGCTATGGCTACACCTTC. J is TRBJ1-2 and V is TRBV6-5; no clear D gene. This CDR3 is built from 15 residues. Looked up from germline, CDR1 is MNHEY and CDR2 is SVGAGI. V was pared by 0 bases and J by 4 bases, with 12 bases between.

This clone was seen a few times. The chain is built from TRBV18 and TRBJ2-7; no reliable D call. Germline CDR1 is KGHSH and CDR2 is LQKENI. The CDR3 totals 12 residues. The germline V and J ends were trimmed by 3 bases and 2 bases, with 5 bases remaining between them. The CDR3 region has the DNA TGTGCCAGCTCACCCTCCACCTACGAGCAGTACTTC. Protein sequence: CASSPSTYEQYF.

A few counts support this clone. This chain joins TRBV7-6 and TRBJ1-2; 7 positions match TRBD1. The CDR3 covers 14 residues. Germline assignment: CDR1 SGHVS and CDR2 FNYEAQ. After removal of 1 base from V and 4 bases from J, the junction contained 3 bases not matched to a gene. The CDR3 region is CASSLEGAGYGYTF. CDR3 nucleotide sequence: TGTGCCAGCAGCTTAGAGGGGGCTGGCTATGGCTACACCTTC.

This chain joins TRBV27 and TRBJ2-5; D assignment may be TRBD1 or TRBD2 (6 bases each). The ends were cut back, 5 bases at V and 3 bases at J, with 16 bases in the middle. Germline V lookup: CDR1 MNHEY, CDR2 SMNVEV (reference sequence). CDR3 length equals 15 residues. The DNA of the CDR3 is TGTGCCAGCAGTCTCTCCCCAGGGGAGGAAGAGACCCAGTACTTC. Translated: CASSLSPGEEETQYF.

Comment on this clone: This sample also contains other DNA sequences that code for the same CDR3. The V gene is TRBV9, the J gene TRBJ2-3, with D possibly matching TRBD1 (5 bases). The CDR3 has 14 amino acids. Germline CDR1 SGDLS, CDR2 YYNGEE. The V gene lost 0 bases and the J gene lost 5 bases, with 10 bases spanning the gap. The CDR3 loop is CASSVAGALDTQYF. CDR3 sequence (DNA): TGTGCCAGCAGCGTAGCTGGGGCTCTAGATACGCAGTATTTT.

This clone was counted a few times. The chain recombines TRBV6-4 with TRBJ2-2, with 8 bases lining up with TRBD2. Germline-derived CDR1 and CDR2 are MRHNA and SNTAGT. Trimming cost V 5 bases and J 4 bases; bases outside gene matches: 0. CDR3 length: 13 residues. The CDR3: CASSSGSTGELFF. The CDR3, as DNA: TGTGCCAGCAGTAGCGGGAGCACCGGGGAGCTGTTTTTT.

The chain links TRBV29-1 to TRBJ1-2; D might be TRBD1 (6 bases). CDR3 length: 14 residues. The V end was cut by 3 bases, the J end by 4 bases, with 15 bases between. Germline V gene sequence: CDR1 SQVTM, CDR2 ANQGSEA. CDR3 DNA: TGCAGCGTTGACCCGGACAGCCCATCCTATGGCTACACCTTC. This gives the protein CSVDPDSPSYGYTF.

The chain is built from TRBV30 and TRBJ2-7; TRBD2 aligns across 8 bases. The J segment lost 7 bases and the V segment lost 4 bases, leaving 6 bases of the junction unmatched. Germline V gene data show CDR1 as GTSNPN and CDR2 as SVGIG (reference sequence). The CDR3 extends over 12 amino acids. The CDR3 here is CAWTRTGGEQYF. Written as DNA, the CDR3 is TGTGCCTGGACAAGGACGGGGGGGGAGCAGTACTTC.

This clone was observed once. The chain uses TRBV27 and TRBJ1-2, with 9 bases that match TRBD1. Germline V gene sequence: CDR1 MNHEY, CDR2 SMNVEV (reference sequence). The CDR3 has 15 amino acids. The J segment lost 0 bases and the V segment lost 6 bases, leaving 5 bases of the junction unmatched. The CDR3 sequence: CASRQQGATNYGYTF. In nucleotides, the CDR3 is TGTGCCAGCAGGCAACAGGGGGCAACTAACTATGGCTACACCTTC.

This clone showed up just once. The chain links TRBV13 to TRBJ2-7; 7 bases match TRBD2. V lost 3 bases to trimming and J lost 2 bases; unmatched junction nucleotides: 4. Germline values: CDR1 PRHDT, CDR2 FYEKMQ (reference sequence). The CDR3 has 14 amino acids. In DNA form, the CDR3 reads TGTGCCAGCAGCTTGGGGCTAGCGGCCTACGAGCAGTACTTC. Residues: CASSLGLAAYEQYF.